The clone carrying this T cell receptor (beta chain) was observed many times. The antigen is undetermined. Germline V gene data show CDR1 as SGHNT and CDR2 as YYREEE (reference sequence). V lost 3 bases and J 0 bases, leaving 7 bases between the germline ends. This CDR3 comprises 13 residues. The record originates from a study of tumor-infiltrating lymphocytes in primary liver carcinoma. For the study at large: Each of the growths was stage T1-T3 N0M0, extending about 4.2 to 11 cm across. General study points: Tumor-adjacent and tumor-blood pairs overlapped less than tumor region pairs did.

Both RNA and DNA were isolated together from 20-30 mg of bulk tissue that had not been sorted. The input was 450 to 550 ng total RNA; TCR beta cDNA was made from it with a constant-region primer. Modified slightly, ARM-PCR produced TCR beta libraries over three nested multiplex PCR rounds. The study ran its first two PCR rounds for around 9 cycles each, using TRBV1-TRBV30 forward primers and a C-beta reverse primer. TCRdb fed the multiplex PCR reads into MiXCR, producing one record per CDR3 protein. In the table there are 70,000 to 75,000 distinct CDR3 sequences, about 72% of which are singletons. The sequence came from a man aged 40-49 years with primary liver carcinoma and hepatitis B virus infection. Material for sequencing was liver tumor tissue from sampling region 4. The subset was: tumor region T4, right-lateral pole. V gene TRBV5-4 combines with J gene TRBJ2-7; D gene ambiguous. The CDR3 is CASSSGFSYEQYF. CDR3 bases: TGTGCCAGCAGCTCAGGCTTCTCCTACGAGCAGTACTTC.